These 9 T cell receptor beta chains share one sample of origin, sequenced in a study of human T cells and chemical hapten exposure. TCRdb independently ran MiXCR on the RACE reads; one entry per CDR3 protein. Of approximately 41,000 distinct CDR3 sequences in the sample, 8% to 10% were seen once. Time point in this sample: patch test 3, about 24 weeks after DPC sensitization. Treatment: therapeutic diphenylcyclopropenone sensitization with weekly scalp DPC. The starting material, unfractionated whole blood, was used for total RNA extraction. The sequenced sample was whole blood, obtained in connection with sensitization to the hapten diphenylcyclopropenone (DPC). The receptors stem from a man between 50 and 59 years old with alopecia areata. Some clones in this sample may be carry-over from other donors' samples.

J is TRBJ2-3 and V is TRBV13, with TRBD2 matching 11 bases. The junction had 5 bases not matched to a gene; V was cut back by 4 bases and J by 2 bases. The CDR3 length is 16 residues. The V gene's germline CDR1 is PRHDT and CDR2 FYEKMQ (reference sequence). The CDR3 spells CASSSYSGRVTDTQYF. CDR3 nucleotides: TGTGCCAGCAGCTCATATAGCGGGAGGGTCACAGATACGCAGTATTTT.

This clonotype was detected many times. The V call is TRBV20-1, the J call TRBJ2-3, with 7 bases aligning to TRBD2. The CDR3 runs 14 residues. J was trimmed by 6 bases and V by 6 bases; bases with no gene match: 12. Germline V gene data show CDR1 as DFQATT and CDR2 as SNEGSKA (reference sequence). The CDR3 bases are TGCAGTGCCCGGGTAGCGGGCCGAGTCGATACGCAGTATTTT. Translation: CSARVAGRVDTQYF.

This clonotype was picked up many times. V is TRBV15 and J is TRBJ2-1; no firm D call. The V and J ends lost 0 bases and 7 bases respectively, with 7 bases between them. Germline-derived CDR1 and CDR2 are LNHNV and YYDKDF (reference sequence). The CDR3 is 13 amino acids. Written as DNA, the CDR3 is TGTGCCACCAGCAGAGATAACGGGAATGAGCAGTTCTTC. This gives the protein CATSRDNGNEQFF.

This clonotype was seen only a few times. The chain uses TRBV6-6 and TRBJ2-2; the D gene is possibly TRBD2 (6 bases). In germline, CDR1 is MNHNY, CDR2 SVGAGI (reference sequence). Trimming shortened V by 6 bases and J by 4 bases, and 9 bases separated the two germline ends. This CDR3 is 13 amino acids long. CDR3 region: CASSRGITGELFF. CDR3 sequence (DNA): TGTGCCAGCAGCCGGGGGATCACCGGGGAGCTGTTTTTT.

This clonotype was found many times. The chain has TRBV6-4 and TRBJ1-5, with TRBD1 identical over 9 bases. The CDR3 has 16 amino acids. The germline gives CDR1 MRHNA, CDR2 SNTAGT. DNA of the CDR3: TGTTCACACTTTTATCGGGGACAGGGCCCTGAGGTGCCCCAGCATTTT. Protein product: CSHFYRGQGPEVPQHF.

This clonotype was seen many times. This CDR3 reads CASSPLGTTYNEQFF. The CDR3 nucleotides read TGTGCCAGCAGCCCACTCGGGACCACATACAATGAGCAGTTCTTC. This chain uses TRBV3-1 with TRBJ2-1; perhaps D is TRBD1 or TRBD2 (5 bases each). V was clipped by 4 bases and J by 4 bases, with 14 bases between them. The CDR3 is 15 amino acids. Germline V gives CDR1 LGHDT, CDR2 YNNKEL (reference sequence).

This clonotype was counted only a few times. CDR3 DNA: TGTGCCAGCAGCACGGTTGCCACAGATACGCAGTATTTT. It translates to CASSTVATDTQYF. The chain has TRBV28 and TRBJ2-3; D is unresolved. V lost 6 bases and J 2 bases, leaving 9 bases between the germline ends. This CDR3 contains 13 residues. Germline CDR1 reads MDHEN; CDR2 reads SYDVKM.

In this sample, this clonotype turned up many times. The chain has TRBV6-2 or TRBV6-3 and TRBJ1-1; 7 bases are a match to TRBD1. Per the germline V gene, CDR1 is MNHEY and CDR2 is SVGEGT. The CDR3 has 14 residues. J lost 0 bases, V lost 2 bases, and 0 bases had no gene match. The CDR3 is CASSYDRVNTEAFF. CDR3 bases: TGTGCCAGCAGTTACGACAGGGTGAACACTGAAGCTTTCTTT.

This clonotype was observed a few times. The chain combines TRBV20-1 with TRBJ2-3; weak D call: TRBD1 (6 bases). The CDR3 has 15 amino acids. The V end was cut by 0 bases, the J end by 2 bases, with 12 bases between. The germline V gene has CDR1 DFQATT and CDR2 SNEGSKA (reference sequence). The CDR3 spells CSARDPQGNTDTQYF. The CDR3 nucleotides are TGCAGTGCTAGAGATCCGCAGGGGAACACAGATACGCAGTATTTT.